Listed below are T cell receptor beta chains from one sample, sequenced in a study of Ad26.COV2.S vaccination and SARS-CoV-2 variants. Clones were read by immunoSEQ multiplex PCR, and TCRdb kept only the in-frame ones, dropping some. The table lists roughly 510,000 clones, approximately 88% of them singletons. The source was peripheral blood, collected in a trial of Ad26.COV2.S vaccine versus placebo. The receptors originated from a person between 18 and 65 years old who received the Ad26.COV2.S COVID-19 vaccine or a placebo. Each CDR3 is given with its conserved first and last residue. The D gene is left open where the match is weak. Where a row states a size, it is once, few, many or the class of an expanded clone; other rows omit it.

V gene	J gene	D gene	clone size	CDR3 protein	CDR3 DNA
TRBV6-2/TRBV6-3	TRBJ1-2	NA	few	CASSYSGREYYGYTF	TGTGCCAGCAGTTACTCGGGCAGGGAGTACTATGGCTACACCTTC
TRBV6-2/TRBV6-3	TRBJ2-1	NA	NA	CASSYWSNEQFF	TGTGCCAGCAGTTACTGGAGCAATGAGCAGTTCTTC
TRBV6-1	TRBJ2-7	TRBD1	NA	CASSANGQDGSYEQYF	TGTGCCAGCAGTGCCAACGGACAGGACGGTTCCTACGAGCAGTACTTC
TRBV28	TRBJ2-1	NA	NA	CASSPSGRGGDEQFF	TGTGCCAGCAGTCCGAGCGGGAGAGGGGGCGATGAGCAGTTCTTC
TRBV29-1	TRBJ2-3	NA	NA	CSVGFTADTQYF	TGCAGCGTGGGGTTTACCGCAGATACGCAGTATTTT
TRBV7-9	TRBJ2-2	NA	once	CASRVSVDTGELFF	TGTGCCAGCAGGGTGTCGGTTGACACCGGGGAGCTGTTTTTT
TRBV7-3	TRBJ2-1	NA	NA	CASSPGTQTYNEQFF	TGTGCCAGCAGTCCCGGTACCCAAACCTACAATGAGCAGTTCTTC
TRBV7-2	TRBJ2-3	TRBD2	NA	CASSLEAVGAGWTDTQYF	TGTGCCAGCAGCTTAGAAGCTGTGGGAGCGGGGTGGACAGATACGCAGTATTTT
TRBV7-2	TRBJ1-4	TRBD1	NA	CASSRTGTNEKLFF	TGTGCCAGCAGCAGGACAGGCACTAATGAAAAACTGTTTTTT
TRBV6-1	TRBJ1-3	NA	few	CASSEEDGNTIYF	TGTGCCAGCAGTGAAGAAGATGGAAACACCATATATTTT
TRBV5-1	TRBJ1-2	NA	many	CASSPARSRTDNYGYTF	TGCGCCAGCAGCCCCGCGCGAAGCAGGACAGACAACTATGGCTACACCTTC
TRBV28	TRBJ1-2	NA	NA	CASSFERGAYGYTF	TGTGCCAGCAGTTTTGAAAGGGGCGCGTATGGCTACACCTTC
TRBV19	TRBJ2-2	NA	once	CASSALIRDTPGELFF	TGTGCCAGTAGTGCCCTGATCCGGGACACCCCCGGGGAGCTGTTTTTT
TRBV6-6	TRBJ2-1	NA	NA	CATRSIPSSYNEQFF	TGTGCCACCCGATCGATTCCGAGCTCCTACAATGAGCAGTTCTTC
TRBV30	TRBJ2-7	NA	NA	CAWSVKHEQYF	TGTGCCTGGAGTGTAAAGCACGAGCAGTACTTC
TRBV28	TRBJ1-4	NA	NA	CASSFGPSGPKLFF	TGTGCCAGCAGTTTCGGTCCATCTGGACCAAAACTGTTTTTT
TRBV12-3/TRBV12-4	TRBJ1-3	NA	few	CASNEVPGNTIYF	TGTGCCAGCAATGAGGTTCCCGGAAACACCATATATTTT
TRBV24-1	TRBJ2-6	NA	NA	CATSEGTGANVLTF	TGTGCCACCAGTGAGGGGACTGGGGCCAACGTCCTGACTTTC
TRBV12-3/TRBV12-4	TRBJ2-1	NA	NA	CASSLGAEQFF	TGTGCCAGCAGTTTAGGGGCTGAGCAGTTCTTC
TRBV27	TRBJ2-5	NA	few	CASSSQETQYF	TGTGCCAGCAGTAGCCAAGAGACCCAGTACTTC
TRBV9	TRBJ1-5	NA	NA	CASSVEPGPRPQHF	TGTGCCAGCAGCGTAGAACCGGGCCCCAGGCCCCAGCATTTT
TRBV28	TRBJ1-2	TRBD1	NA	CASRGGLGGGKMRYTF	TGTGCCAGCAGGGGTGGGTTAGGGGGCGGAAAGATGCGCTACACCTTC
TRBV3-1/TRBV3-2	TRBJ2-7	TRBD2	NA	CASSGGEGTYEQYF	TGTGCCAGCAGCGGGGGGGAAGGAACCTACGAGCAGTACTTC
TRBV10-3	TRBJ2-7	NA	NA	CAISDRLAYEQYF	TGTGCCATCAGTGACCGCCTAGCTTACGAGCAGTACTTC
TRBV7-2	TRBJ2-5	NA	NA	CASSFYETQYF	TGTGCCAGCAGCTTTTACGAGACCCAGTACTTC
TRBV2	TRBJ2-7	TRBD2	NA	CASSGTRNYEQYF	TGTGCCAGCAGCGGGACTAGAAACTACGAGCAGTACTTC
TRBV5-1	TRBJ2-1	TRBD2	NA	CASSLVLAGGNNEQFF	TGCGCCAGCAGCTTGGTTCTAGCGGGAGGGAACAATGAGCAGTTCTTC